This T cell receptor (beta chain) was captured by sequencing in a study of T cells in Graves' hyperthyroidism and ophthalmopathy. The CDR3 regions of TCR beta were amplified from RNA transcripts. TCR CDR3 regions were first amplified by RT-PCR with HTBI primers. TCRdb re-derived calls from the multiplex PCR reads in MiXCR, one entry per CDR3 protein. The repertoire consists of fewer than 350,000 distinct CDR3 sequences, with around 15% occurring once and the leading ten covering 7.9%. Exclusions: uncontrolled infection, other autoimmune disease, pregnancy, lactation. Germline CDR1 and CDR2: SGDLS and YYNGEE. V lost 0 bases, J lost 4 bases, and 17 bases lay in between. This CDR3 is 16 amino acids long.

The chain has TRBV9 and TRBJ2-7, with D maybe TRBD2 (6 bases). Specimen: blood. This TCR derives from a woman aged 35 to 49 with Graves' hyperthyroidism. This CDR3 is CASSVAGGAAGYEQYF. CDR3 DNA: TGTGCCAGCAGCGTAGCTGGAGGGGCTGCAGGGTACGAGCAGTACTTC.